This T cell receptor beta chain was identified during a study of beta chain features in type 1 diabetes. Notes on the study in general: Shorter templates might be favored by PCR, and equally so in patients and in controls. Type 1 diabetes patients had VDJ junctions that carried fewer insertions and more deletions. For patients, the naive, central memory and Treg TCRB repertoires appeared more alike than for healthy donors.

The authors reverse transcribed all of the isolated RNA, so sequencing captured expressed TCRB transcripts. Assay used: immunoSEQ multiplex PCR; TCRdb lists only in-frame clones, some missing. The sample carries a few hundred thousand clones, over 13% recorded once. Germline CDR1 reads SGHNT; CDR2 reads YYREEE (reference sequence). V shed 1 base and J 2 bases; nucleotides not matched to a gene: 5. The length of the CDR3 is 17 residues. This clone was observed a handful of times. Its antigen is unidentified. The sequencing input was naive CD4+ T cells from blood. V and J are TRBV5-4 and TRBJ2-6; 8 positions agree with TRBD1. This TCR was recovered from a woman aged 18-29 years in good health. CDR3 nucleotides: TGTGCCAGCAGCTTGTCAGGGGGCTTGGCTGGGGCCAACGTCCTGACTTTC. Protein product: CASSLSGGLAGANVLTF.